Following are 10 T cell receptor beta chains from one sample sequenced in a study of OX40 agonist ivuxolimab in advanced cancers. Sequencing used immunoSEQ multiplex PCR; TCRdb keeps in-frame clones, though not all of them. The data show roughly 68,000 clones, 83% seen once. The starting material was CD4+ or CD8+ T cells sorted from blood, obtained in a trial of the OX40 agonist ivuxolimab. The receptors were gathered from an adult with an advanced solid tumor such as melanoma, head and neck, liver or kidney cancer.

V gene TRBV13 combines with J gene TRBJ1-3; D not certain. Trimming took 5 bases from V and 3 from J, leaving 14 bases between them. This CDR3 has 15 residues. Germline V CDR1 and CDR2: PRHDT, FYEKMQ (reference sequence). CDR3 amino acids: CASSGRLGDGNTIYF. In DNA form, the CDR3 reads TGTGCCAGCAGCGGCCGCTTGGGTGATGGAAACACCATATATTTT.

CDR3 coding DNA: TGTGCCAGCAGTGATGCAGGGACAGTATATCAGCCCCAGCATTTT. Translation: CASSDAGTVYQPQHF. The chain has TRBV28 and TRBJ1-5; TRBD1 matches at 7 bases. CDR1 is MDHEN, CDR2 SYDVKM, per germline. The CDR3 covers 15 residues. V dropped 5 bases and J dropped 5; count of bases not matched to a gene: 9.

The J gene is TRBJ2-2, the V gene TRBV6-5, with a weak D call TRBD2 (5 bases). This CDR3 is 12 amino acids long. Trimming cost V 9 bases and J 5 bases, with 10 bases left between them. Germline V gene data show CDR1 as MNHEY and CDR2 as SVGAGI. The CDR3 bases are TGTGCCAGTTTCCGAGGGACCGGGGAGCTGTTTTTT. This codes for CASFRGTGELFF.

The J gene is TRBJ2-3, the V gene TRBV5-6; perhaps TRBD1 as D (5 bases). The germline V gene has CDR1 SGHDT and CDR2 YYEEEE. V lost 1 base and J 6 bases, leaving 15 bases between the germline ends. This CDR3 is built from 15 residues. CDR3 residues: CASSLKGWPSDTQYF. The DNA of the CDR3 is TGTGCCAGCAGCTTGAAGGGGTGGCCGTCGGATACGCAGTATTTT.

This chain uses TRBV19 with TRBJ2-5, with D possibly being TRBD2 (7 bases). V was clipped by 4 bases and J by 10 bases, with 10 bases between them. Germline CDR1 and CDR2: LNHDA and SQIVND (reference sequence). This CDR3 spans 11 amino acids. The CDR3 coding sequence is TGTGCCAGTAGTAACAGGGAGGGCCAGTACTTC. Amino acid sequence: CASSNREGQYF.

This clone has a single count. This chain links TRBV2 with TRBJ2-1; TRBD2 aligns across 14 bases. Germline V gives CDR1 SNHLY, CDR2 FYNNEI. The CDR3 sequence is 16 residues long. V trimming: 6 bases; J trimming: 8 bases; junction bases outside the gene matches: 9. CDR3 in amino acids: CASRPGLAGAGDEQFF. The DNA for the CDR3 is TGTGCCAGCAGACCGGGACTAGCGGGGGCCGGGGATGAGCAGTTCTTC.

The count of this clone is one. This rearrangement joins TRBV11-2 to TRBJ2-4, with D possibly matching TRBD2 (7 bases). The CDR3 contains 13 residues. Germline values: CDR1 SGHAT, CDR2 FQNNGV. V lost 7 bases to trimming and J lost 3 bases, with 10 bases between them. The CDR3 DNA reads TGTGCCAGCAAGGGGGGGGACAAAAACATTCAGTACTTC. Its translation is CASKGGDKNIQYF.

CDR3 region: CASSQGEMGREKLFF. CDR3 in DNA: TGTGCCAGCAGCCAAGGGGAAATGGGGAGAGAAAAACTGTTTTTT. The chain carries TRBV4-2 and TRBJ1-4; D ambiguous. The CDR3 is made up of 15 amino acids. Per the germline V gene, CDR1 is LGHNA and CDR2 is YNFKEQ. The V end lost 1 base, the J end lost 8 bases, and 14 bases lay between the germline ends.

The chain couples TRBV7-8 to TRBJ2-6; the match to TRBD1 covers 9 bases. J gave up 2 bases and V 5 bases, and 10 bases lay outside the gene matches. Germline V CDR1 and CDR2: SGHVS, FQNEAQ. There are 18 residues in the CDR3. CDR3 sequence reads: CASSGQQGALTGANVLTF. The CDR3 nucleotides read TGTGCCAGCAGCGGCCAACAGGGGGCGCTAACTGGGGCCAACGTCCTGACTTTC.

The CDR3 DNA sequence: TGCGCCAGCAGCCAAGAAGAGTCCCACTCCTACGAGCAGTACTTC. Translation: CASSQEESHSYEQYF. The chain combines TRBV4-1 with TRBJ2-7; D remains unclear. CDR3 size: 15 residues. Looked up from germline, CDR1 is MGHRA and CDR2 is YSYEKL. V lost 0 bases to trimming and J lost 0 bases, with 9 bases between them.